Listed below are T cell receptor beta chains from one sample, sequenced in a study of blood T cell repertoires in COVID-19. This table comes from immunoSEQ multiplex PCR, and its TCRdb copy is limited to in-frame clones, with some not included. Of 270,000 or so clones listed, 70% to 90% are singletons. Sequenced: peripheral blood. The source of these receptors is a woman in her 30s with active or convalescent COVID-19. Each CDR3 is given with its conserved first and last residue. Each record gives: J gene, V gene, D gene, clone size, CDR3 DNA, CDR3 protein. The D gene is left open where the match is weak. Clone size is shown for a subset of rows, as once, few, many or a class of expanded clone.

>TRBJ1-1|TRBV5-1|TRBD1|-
TGCGCCAGCAGCTTGGTCTCAGGGGGCACTGAAGCTTTCTTT
CASSLVSGGTEAFF
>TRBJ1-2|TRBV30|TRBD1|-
TGTGCCTGGAGTTCCGGGACAGGTTATGGCTACACCTTC
CAWSSGTGYGYTF
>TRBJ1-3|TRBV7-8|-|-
TGTGCCAGCAGCTTAGTTATATCCGGAAACACCATATATTTT
CASSLVISGNTIYF
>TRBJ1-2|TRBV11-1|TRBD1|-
TGTGCCAGCAGCACCCAGATGACAGGGGAAGATGGCTACACCTTC
CASSTQMTGEDGYTF
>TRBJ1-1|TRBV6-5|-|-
TGTGCCAGCAGTTTAGGACATACGAACACTGAAGCTTTCTTT
CASSLGHTNTEAFF
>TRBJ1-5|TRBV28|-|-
TGTGCCAGCAGTTCTCTAAAGGGGATGACTGATAGCAATCAGCCCCAGCATTTT
CASSSLKGMTDSNQPQHF
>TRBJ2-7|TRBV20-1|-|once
TGCAGTGCTAGTTCGAGGAGGGACCAGAGGGAGCAGTACTTC
CSASSRRDQREQYF
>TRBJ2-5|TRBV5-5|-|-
TGTGCCAGCAGCTTGGCCCCAGGGTGGTCTGAGGAGACCCAGTACTTC
CASSLAPGWSEETQYF
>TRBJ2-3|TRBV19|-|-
TGTGCCAGTAGTACCTCGGTTTCAGATACGCAGTATTTT
CASSTSVSDTQYF
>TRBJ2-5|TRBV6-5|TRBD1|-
TGTGCCAGCACTTTACAGGGGGTGCAAGAGACCCAGTACTTC
CASTLQGVQETQYF
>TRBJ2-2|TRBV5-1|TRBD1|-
TGCGCCAGCAGCCCCAGGACAGGAGGTCCCGGGGAGCTGTTTTTT
CASSPRTGGPGELFF
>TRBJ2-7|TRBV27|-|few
TGTGCCAGCAGTGCACAGATTCAGTACTCCTACGAGCAGTACTTC
CASSAQIQYSYEQYF
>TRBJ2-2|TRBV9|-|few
TGTGCCAGCAGCGTTCGGGGGTATACCGGGGAGCTGTTTTTT
CASSVRGYTGELFF
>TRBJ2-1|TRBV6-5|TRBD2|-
TGTGCCAGCAGTTGGACTAGCGGGGGTGGGGATGAGCAGTTCTTC
CASSWTSGGGDEQFF
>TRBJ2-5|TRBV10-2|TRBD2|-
TGCGCCAGAACCTGGACTAGCCCTAAACTCCAAGAGACCCAGTACTTC
CARTWTSPKLQETQYF
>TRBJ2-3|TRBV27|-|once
TGTGCCAGCAGTTTCCGGGGCTCTAGCGCAGATACGCAGTATTTT
CASSFRGSSADTQYF
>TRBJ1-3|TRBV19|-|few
TGTGCCAGTAGGTCCGACAGAACTGGAAACACCATATATTTT
CASRSDRTGNTIYF
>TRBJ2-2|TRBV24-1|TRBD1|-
TGTGCCACCAGGGGGACAGGGGCTAACACCGGGGAGCTGTTTTTT
CATRGTGANTGELFF
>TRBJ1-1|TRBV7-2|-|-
TGTGCCAGCAGCTTTCAGGGGATTATGAACACTGAAGCTTTCTTT
CASSFQGIMNTEAFF
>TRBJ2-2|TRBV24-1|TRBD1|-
TGTGCCACCAGTGATTTGGGCAGGGGGACCGGGGAGCTGTTTTTT
CATSDLGRGTGELFF
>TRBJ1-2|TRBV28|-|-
TGTGCCAGCAGTTTAGGGTCTGGGGTACAGGTCTATGGCTACACCTTC
CASSLGSGVQVYGYTF
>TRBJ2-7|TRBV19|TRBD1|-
TGTGCCAGTGGTGGGACAGGGAACGCCTACGAGCAGTACTTC
CASGGTGNAYEQYF
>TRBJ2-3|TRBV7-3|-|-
TGTGCCAGCAGCTTGTTCCCCCACACAGATACGCAGTATTTT
CASSLFPHTDTQYF
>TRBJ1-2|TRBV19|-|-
TGTGCCAGTAGTATAGTCCCTGGCAGGAGGTTTGGCTACACCTTC
CASSIVPGRRFGYTF
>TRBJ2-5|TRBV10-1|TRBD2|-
TGCGCCACCACTCCCCCAGCGGGACAAGAGACCCAGTACTTC
CATTPPAGQETQYF
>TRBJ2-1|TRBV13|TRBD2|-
TGTGCCAGCAGCCCCAATAGCGGGGGTTGGTACAATGAGCAGTTCTTC
CASSPNSGGWYNEQFF
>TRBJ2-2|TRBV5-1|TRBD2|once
TGCGCCAGCAGCTTCGCTAGCGGAGACACCGGGGAGCTGTTTTTT
CASSFASGDTGELFF
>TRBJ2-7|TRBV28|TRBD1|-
TGTGCCAGCTGGGACAGGGGATTAGGCGAGCAGTACTTC
CASWDRGLGEQYF
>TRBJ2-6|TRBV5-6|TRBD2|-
TGTGCCAGCAGCTTGGCTAGCGGGAGCGGGGCCAACGTCCTGACTTTC
CASSLASGSGANVLTF
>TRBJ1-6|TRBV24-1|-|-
TGTGCCACCAGTGATTTGGCGGGGGGGTCACCCCTCCACTTT
CATSDLAGGSPLHF
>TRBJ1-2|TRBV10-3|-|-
TGTGCCATCAGTGAAGACGGGAACTATGGCTACACCTTC
CAISEDGNYGYTF
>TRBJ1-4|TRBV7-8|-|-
TGTGCCAGCAGCTCGTGGAGGCAGTCTAATGAAAAACTGTTTTTT
CASSSWRQSNEKLFF